This TCR beta chain was captured by sequencing in a study of vaccination effects on CD4 cells after COVID-19. Turning to this clone: Its target is unknown.

Germline V CDR1 and CDR2: SGHDN, FVKESK. This CDR3 region has 13 residues. The germline V and J ends were trimmed by 4 bases and 0 bases, with 6 bases remaining between them. Generated by immunoSEQ multiplex PCR, the TCRdb table keeps only in-frame clones and is missing some. The sample holds some 25,000 clones, under 85% seen once. Viral peptide pools were used in the ViraFEST assay to expand antigen-specific CD4+ T cells, and sequencing came afterward. Isolating CD4+ T cells followed about 10 days of culture. Every participant took two doses of the BNT162b2 or mRNA-1273 vaccine. The sample here was CD4+ T cells from PBMCs cultured with HCoV-NL63 spike peptides, taken after COVID-19 vaccination. The TCR comes from a human donor who received a COVID-19 vaccine. The V gene is TRBV14, the J gene TRBJ1-1; D unresolved. CDR3 coding DNA: TGTGCCAGCAGCCCAGACATGAACACTGAAGCTTTCTTT. Its protein is CASSPDMNTEAFF.